This T cell receptor (beta chain) comes out of a study of blood T cell repertoires in COVID-19 (dated by TCRdb to 2020 to 2022). Concerning the study at large: The collaborator samples originated in the United States, Italy and Spain and spanned the acute and convalescent phases of COVID-19. Where available, HLA class I and class II types were obtained from metadata supplied by the sample provider rather than from assay-based typing. The repertoires were made available in a free public database intended to serve as a resource for research on the immune response to SARS-CoV-2. The dataset comprised deeply sampled blood TCRbeta repertoires from subjects exposed to, actively infected with, or recovered from COVID-19. Sample metadata almost always included a de-identified subject ID, COVID-19 status, age in years and sex. Samples were obtained from the ongoing ImmuneRACE study (first 160 participants) and from 1,254 subjects provided by 6 global collaborators. The material from the prospective study consisted of cDNA or gDNA derived from T cells, B-cell-depleted T cells, or PBMCs.

TCRbeta CDR3 regions were amplified from genomic DNA using the immunoSEQ Assay, a bias-controlled multiplex PCR. For the original study's pipeline: The number of nucleated cells in each sample was estimated by amplification of reference gene primers within the assay. Sequence reads were collapsed and filtered to measure the absolute abundance of every unique TCRbeta CDR3 rearrangement. Productive Simpson clonality was computed per sample as the square root of Simpson's diversity index over productive rearrangements. TCRdb took over this immuneACCESS table, retaining in-frame rearrangements with V and J assigned. Such tables are incomplete; in checked studies, under half of the missing clones stem from an unresolved V gene, and the remainder is unexplained. The V and J calls and clone size were taken over from that table, and D and trimming were inferred from the DNA. This sample comprises nearly 250,000 clones, approximately 86% of them detected only once. Of the sample, roughly 1.6% is held by the ten largest clones.

Samples from volunteer blood donors who had recovered from COVID-19 were contributed by a second Seattle source. Whole blood was collected in K2EDTA tubes by collaborating institutions according to the institutions' own protocols. For TCRbeta analysis, collaborators shipped samples in one of three forms: frozen whole blood, isolated PBMCs, or DNA extracted from either of those sample types. Summary of the overall study and its limitations: The amount of clinical and demographic metadata varied by source and participant and was provided uncurated.

For this clone: The target of this receptor is not known. No base qualities exist here, and no much larger clone lies one base off it.

The germline V gene gives CDR1 as MNHNS and CDR2 as SASEGT. Between the V and J ends, shortened by 2 bases and 3 bases respectively, the junction contains 14 bases. Its CDR3 holds 16 amino acids, cysteine through phenylalanine. The retained sequence is limited to the CDR3, 48 bases, with the frame set at the first base. Sequences were obtained from peripheral blood. This TCR was sampled from a woman aged 60 to 75 who had recovered from COVID-19. The chain employs TRBV6-1 and TRBJ1-3, with the identity of the D gene unclear. The bases are TGTGCCAGCAGTGAATATTCGGGGATTAGTGGAAACACCATATATTTT. Translation gives CASSEYSGISGNTIYF.